Presented here are 11 T cell receptor beta chains from one specimen sequenced in a study of regulatory T cells in long-lasting Graves disease. Time point given: newly diagnosed GD, antithyroid drugs for less than 3 months. After RNA was extracted from PBMCs, the TCR library was made from it. Construction of the TCR beta libraries employed iRepertoire HTBI primers in conjunction with Arm-PCR of CDR3 regions. TCRdb processed the multiplex PCR reads anew with MiXCR; each CDR3 protein has one entry. The repertoire has more than 450,000 distinct CDR3 sequences, around 12% of them found once; the top ten carry over 7%. These data are also associated with another study on T cells in Graves' hyperthyroidism and ophthalmopathy.

The specimen was peripheral blood mononuclear cells (PBMCs), collected at new diagnosis, from a patient treated with antithyroid drugs. The receptors stem from a woman aged 25 to 39 with Graves disease.

This clonotype was recorded at least ten times. The chain joins TRBV18 to TRBJ1-1; D unclear. Trimming took off 5 bases at V and 3 bases at J, with 10 bases between the two ends. This CDR3 comprises 13 residues. Germline CDR1 reads KGHSH; CDR2 reads LQKENI. In nucleotides, the CDR3 is TGTGCCAGCTCAAGGCGCCAGGACACTGAAGCTTTCTTT. Encoded protein: CASSRRQDTEAFF.

The chain carries TRBV7-2 and TRBJ1-1; no clear D. Germline values: CDR1 SGHTA, CDR2 FQGNSA. The CDR3 consists of 13 residues. V lost 9 bases, J lost 1 base, and 12 bases lay in between. CDR3 bases: TGTGCCAGTCGCACAACAGCGAACACTGAAGCTTTCTTT. This encodes CASRTTANTEAFF. Supplemented by reference TRBV7-2 and TRBJ1-1, the full variable domain reads GAGVSQSPSNKVTEKGKDVELRCDPISGHTALYWYRQSLGQGLEFLIYFQGNSAPDKSGLPSDRFSAERTGGSVSTLTIQRTQQEDSAVYLCASRTTANTEAFFGQGTRLTVV.

There are many counts of this clonotype. The chain uses TRBV5-1 and TRBJ1-1; D ambiguous. V shed 5 bases and J shed 4 bases, with 18 bases lying between them. The CDR3 has 15 residues. The germline V gene has CDR1 SGHRS and CDR2 YFSETQ. The DNA of the CDR3 is TGCGCCAGCAGTCCTAAGTCGAGCCGGGTCACTGAAGCTTTCTTT. Its translation: CASSPKSSRVTEAFF. The full variable domain, its missing parts supplied by reference TRBV5-1 and TRBJ1-1, is KAGVTQTPRYLIKTRGQQVTLSCSPISGHRSVSWYQQTPGQGLQFLFEYFSETQRNKGNFPGRFSGRQFSNSRSEMNVSTLELGDSALYLCASSPKSSRVTEAFFGQGTRLTVV.

This clonotype was counted ten times or more. V and J are TRBV18 and TRBJ2-7; D is uncertain. Germline CDR1 reads KGHSH; CDR2 reads LQKENI. V gave up 4 bases and J gave up 3 bases, with 16 bases separating them. The CDR3 has 15 residues. CDR3 in amino acids: CASSLGSIYYYEQYF. DNA of the CDR3: TGTGCCAGCTCACTCGGCAGTATCTACTACTACGAGCAGTACTTC.

The chain couples TRBV7-3 to TRBJ2-1, with TRBD2 matching over 11 bases. After removal of 4 bases from V and 6 bases from J, the junction contained 5 bases not matched to a gene. The CDR3 loop spans 15 amino acids. Germline V gene lookup returns CDR1 SGHTA and CDR2 FQGTGA. For the CDR3, the DNA is TGTGCCAGCAGCTCCACTAGCGGGAGTTTCAATGAGCAGTTCTTC. The encoded protein is CASSSTSGSFNEQFF.

This clonotype was seen at least ten times. V gene TRBV6-1 combines with J gene TRBJ1-5, with D perhaps matching TRBD1 (5 bases). The germline V gene has CDR1 MNHNS and CDR2 SASEGT. The CDR3 spans 12 residues. V was pared by 8 bases and J by 3 bases, with 8 bases between. CDR3 sequence reads: CASQGTNQPQHF. CDR3 nucleotides: TGTGCCAGCCAGGGAACCAATCAGCCCCAGCATTTT.

This clonotype was recorded a few times. The gene calls are TRBV15 and TRBJ2-7; 9 bases align to TRBD2. CDR3 length: 15 residues. The ends lost 2 bases at V and 2 bases at J; junction bases unmatched: 4. The germline V gene encodes CDR1 LNHNV and CDR2 YYDKDF (reference sequence). The CDR3 is CATSRSTSGPYEQYF. The CDR3 bases are TGTGCCACCAGCAGATCTACTAGCGGGCCCTACGAGCAGTACTTC.

This chain uses TRBV7-8 with TRBJ2-7; 8 nucleotides agree with TRBD2. Germline V gives CDR1 SGHVS, CDR2 FQNEAQ. The V segment lost 0 bases and the J segment 0 bases; nucleotides outside the gene matches: 1. The CDR3 has 15 residues. The CDR3 region has the DNA TGTGCCAGCAGCTTAGCGCTAGCGGGCTCCTACGAGCAGTACTTC. Residues: CASSLALAGSYEQYF. Using reference TRBV7-8 and TRBJ2-7 for the parts outside the CDR3, the full variable domain is GAGVSQSPRYKVAKRGQDVALRCDPISGHVSLFWYQQALGQGPEFLTYFQNEAQLDKSGLPSDRFFAERPEGSVSTLKIQRTQQEDSAVYLCASSLALAGSYEQYFGPGTRLTVT.

This clonotype was seen repeatedly, ten times or more. This chain uses TRBV27 with TRBJ2-7; 10 nucleotides line up with TRBD2. V shed 0 bases, J shed 3 bases, and the junction held 2 bases outside the gene matches. CDR1 is MNHEY, CDR2 SMNVEV, per germline (reference sequence). This CDR3 spans 15 amino acids. The CDR3 region has the DNA TGTGCCAGCAGTTTATCCGGGACTAGCGACTACGAGCAGTACTTC. Translating gives CASSLSGTSDYEQYF.

Of note for this clonotype: A much more abundant neighbour one base away suggests this may be a read error. This chain uses TRBV2 with TRBJ2-1; 14 bases are shared with TRBD2. The germline V gene has CDR1 SNHLY and CDR2 FYNNEI. V was pared by 8 bases and J by 10 bases, with 34 bases of the junction left unmatched. The CDR3 has 23 residues. For the CDR3, the DNA is TGTGCCAGCTTAAGAAGAGTGGGGGCAAGACTAGCGGGAGGGTCTAGGAGCTCCTACGAGCAGTTCTTC. This gives the protein CASLRRVGARLAGGSRSSYEQFF.

This clonotype was observed a single time. This chain links TRBV6-5 with TRBJ1-5, with a weak D call TRBD1 (5 bases). Germline V gene data show CDR1 as MNHEY and CDR2 as SVGAGI. The CDR3 is 16 residues long. V lost 2 bases and J lost 8, with 19 bases in between. The CDR3 region has the DNA TGTGCCAGCAGTTACGTCTTGGGACCTGGGGTGGAGCCCCAGCATTTT. Its translation is CASSYVLGPGVEPQHF.